This TCR beta chain was sequenced during a study of shared T cell receptors in the human thymus (dated by TCRdb to 2020 to 2023). With regard to the full study: The study examined how self-reactive, shared T-cell receptor alpha chains are generated in the human thymus.

The method behind the library was the immunoSEQ multiplex PCR assay. TCRdb limited this immuneACCESS table to in-frame rearrangements with V and J called. A share of clones is missing; checked studies link under half to unresolved V genes, and the rest is unexplained. The sample records about 540,000 clones, around 78% of which are singletons. Around 0.013% of the sample rests with the top ten. Details on this clone: Its antigen remains undetermined. Qualities for individual bases were not recorded, and no much larger clone is one base off.

From the cysteine up to the phenylalanine, the CDR3 has a length of 13 residues. Only the CDR3 part of the read is kept: 39 bases, read in frame from the first base. V trim: 5 bases; J trim: 14 bases; unmatched bases: 13. CDR1 and CDR2, per the germline V gene, are SGHVS and FQNEAQ. The data also belong to a second study, concerning human thymus T cells. The second investigation adds: Donors were immunologically healthy infants undergoing open corrective cardiac surgery for congenital heart defects in Finland. Thymus tissue was obtained as surgical resects removed during corrective cardiac surgery. Usage of V and J gene segments appeared to be biased in both the thymic and the peripheral blood repertoires. According to the related research, thymic TCR repertoires were highly overlapping among unrelated individuals. The study characterized TCR alpha and beta repertoires from about 8 infant thymus samples and a few related peripheral blood samples. The cohort included more than 5 male and a couple of female infants, with donor ages spanning 7 to 244 days. Thymocytes were released mechanically from tissue and stored at -70 °C as pellets of roughly 8.5-32 million cells. A QIAsymphony instrument was used to extract genomic DNA from frozen cell pellets. The immunoSEQ multiplex PCR assay was used to amplify the TCRB and TCRAD loci from a standardized quantity of quality-controlled genomic DNA. The amplicons covered the V(D)J region and were long enough to include the CDR3 and to identify the V and J genes. The commercial immunoSEQ service was used to sequence amplicons on an Illumina platform. Primer bias and sequencing errors were corrected as previously described, and TCRAD and TCRB were defined on the basis of the IMGT database. Repertoires were analysed with immunoSEQ Analyzer 3.0 and VDJTools, covering basic statistics, V/J segment usage, diversity estimates, rarefaction and pairwise overlap. To estimate diversity, the Chao1, ChaoE, Efron-Thisted, Shannon and inverse Simpson indices were applied, and diversity was also estimated on datasets down-sampled to the smallest sample. Repertoire overlap was assessed by strict matching of CDR3 nucleotide sequence, V gene and J gene, and clustering was done by Jaccard-based multidimensional scaling. On average, thymus samples yielded around 850,000 unique TCRB clonotypes, whereas blood samples yielded approximately 90,000.

This receptor was obtained from a boy less than two years old with a congenital heart defect. Donor details come from another sample of the same person, matched by shared clones. What was sequenced was thymocytes. The chain employs TRBV7-8 and TRBJ2-3, and 7 bases in between align with TRBD2. The DNA sequence is as follows: TGTGCCAGCAGCCCAACGATGCGGGAGAACCTGTATTTT. The translation is CASSPTMRENLYF.